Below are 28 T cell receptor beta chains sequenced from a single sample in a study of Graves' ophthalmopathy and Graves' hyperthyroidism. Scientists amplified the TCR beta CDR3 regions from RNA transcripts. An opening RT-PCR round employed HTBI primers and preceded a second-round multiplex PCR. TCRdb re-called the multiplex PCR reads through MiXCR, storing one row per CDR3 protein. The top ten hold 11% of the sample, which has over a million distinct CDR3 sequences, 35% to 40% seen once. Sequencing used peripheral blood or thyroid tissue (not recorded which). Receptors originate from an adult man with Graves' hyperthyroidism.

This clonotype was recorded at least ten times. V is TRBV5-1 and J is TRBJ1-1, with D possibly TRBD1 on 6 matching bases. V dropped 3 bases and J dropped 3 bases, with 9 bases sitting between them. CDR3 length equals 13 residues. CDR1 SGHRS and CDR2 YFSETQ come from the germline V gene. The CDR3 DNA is TGCGCCAGCAGCTCGACAGGCTACACTGAAGCTTTCTTT. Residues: CASSSTGYTEAFF.

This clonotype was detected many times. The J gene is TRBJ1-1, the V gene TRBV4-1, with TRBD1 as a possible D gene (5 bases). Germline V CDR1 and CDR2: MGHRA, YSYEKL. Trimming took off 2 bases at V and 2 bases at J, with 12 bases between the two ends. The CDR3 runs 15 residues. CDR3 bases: TGCGCCAGCAGCCAAACGAGGGACTTTAACACTGAAGCTTTCTTT. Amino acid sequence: CASSQTRDFNTEAFF.

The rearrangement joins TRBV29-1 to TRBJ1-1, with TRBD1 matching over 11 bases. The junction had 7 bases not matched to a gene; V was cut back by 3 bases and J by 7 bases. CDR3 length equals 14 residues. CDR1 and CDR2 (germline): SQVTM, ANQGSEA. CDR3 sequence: CSVDGGQGAFEAFF. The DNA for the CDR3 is TGCAGCGTTGATGGAGGACAGGGGGCCTTTGAAGCTTTCTTT.

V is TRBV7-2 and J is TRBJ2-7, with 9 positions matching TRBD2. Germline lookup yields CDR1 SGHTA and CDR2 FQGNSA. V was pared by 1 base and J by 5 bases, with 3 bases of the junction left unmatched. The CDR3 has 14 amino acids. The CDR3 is CASSLGGGRDEQYF. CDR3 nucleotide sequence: TGTGCCAGCAGCTTAGGAGGCGGGAGGGACGAGCAGTACTTC.

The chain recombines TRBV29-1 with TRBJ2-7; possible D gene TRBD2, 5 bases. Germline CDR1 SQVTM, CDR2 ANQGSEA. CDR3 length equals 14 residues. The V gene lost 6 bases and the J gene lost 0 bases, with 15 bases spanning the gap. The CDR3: CSVAGGPGSYEQYF. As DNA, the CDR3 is TGCAGCGTCGCAGGAGGTCCTGGCTCCTACGAGCAGTACTTC.

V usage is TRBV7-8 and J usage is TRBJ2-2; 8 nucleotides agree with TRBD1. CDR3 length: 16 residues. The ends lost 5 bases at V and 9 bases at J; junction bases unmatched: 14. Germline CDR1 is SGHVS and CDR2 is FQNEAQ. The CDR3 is CASSPSTGAILRELFF. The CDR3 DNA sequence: TGTGCCAGCAGCCCATCGACAGGGGCGATTCTACGGGAGCTGTTTTTT.

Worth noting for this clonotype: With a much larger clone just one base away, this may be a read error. The CDR3 loop is CAISEQDRRYGYTF. In nucleotides, the CDR3 is TGTGCCATCAGTGAACAGGACAGGCGCTATGGCTACACCTTC. The rearrangement uses TRBV10-3 and TRBJ1-2; TRBD1 matches at 7 bases. With 3 bases clipped from V and 4 bases from J, the junction kept 5 bases outside the gene matches. The CDR3 extends over 14 amino acids. Germline V gives CDR1 ENHRY, CDR2 SYGVKD.

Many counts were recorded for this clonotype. The CDR3 DNA reads as TGTGCCAGTAAAAGACAGGACTATTCACCCCTCCACTTT. It yields the protein CASKRQDYSPLHF. This sequence joins TRBV19 and TRBJ1-6; a possible D gene is TRBD1 (6 bases). From germline, CDR1 is LNHDA and CDR2 SQIVND (reference sequence). The CDR3 is 13 residues long. Trimming left V 7 bases short and J 8 bases short, with 12 bases between.

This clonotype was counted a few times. The CDR3: CSVEGDSQYF. The CDR3 DNA reads TGCAGCGTTGAAGGAGACTCCCAGTACTTC. The chain joins TRBV29-1 to TRBJ2-5; D call uncertain. This CDR3 region has 10 residues. Germline V gives CDR1 SQVTM, CDR2 ANQGSEA. The V gene lost 1 base and the J gene lost 9 bases, with 6 bases spanning the gap.

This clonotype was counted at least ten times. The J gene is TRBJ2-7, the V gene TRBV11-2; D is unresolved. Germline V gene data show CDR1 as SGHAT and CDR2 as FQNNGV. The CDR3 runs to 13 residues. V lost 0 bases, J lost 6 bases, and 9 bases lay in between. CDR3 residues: CASSLERGVEQYF. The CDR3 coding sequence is TGTGCCAGCAGCTTAGAAAGAGGCGTCGAGCAGTACTTC.

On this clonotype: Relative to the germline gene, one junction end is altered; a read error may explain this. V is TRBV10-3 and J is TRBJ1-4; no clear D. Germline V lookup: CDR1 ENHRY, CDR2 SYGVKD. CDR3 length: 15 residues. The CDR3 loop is CASSESPANNEKLFF. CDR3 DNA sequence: TGTGCCAGCAGTGAGTCGCCGGCCAATAATGAAAAACTGTTTTTT.

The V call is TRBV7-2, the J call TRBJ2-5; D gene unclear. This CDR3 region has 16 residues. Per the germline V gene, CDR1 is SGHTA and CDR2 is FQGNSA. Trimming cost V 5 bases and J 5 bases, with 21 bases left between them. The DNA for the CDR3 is TGTGCCAGCAGCCCCCCGTTTGGTGACCTACTGGAGACCCAGTACTTC. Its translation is CASSPPFGDLLETQYF.

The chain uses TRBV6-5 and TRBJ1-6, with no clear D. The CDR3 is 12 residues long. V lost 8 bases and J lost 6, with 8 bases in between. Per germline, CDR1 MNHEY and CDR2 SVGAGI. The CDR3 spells CASGEGNSPLHF. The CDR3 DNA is TGTGCCAGCGGAGAGGGTAATTCACCCCTCCACTTT.

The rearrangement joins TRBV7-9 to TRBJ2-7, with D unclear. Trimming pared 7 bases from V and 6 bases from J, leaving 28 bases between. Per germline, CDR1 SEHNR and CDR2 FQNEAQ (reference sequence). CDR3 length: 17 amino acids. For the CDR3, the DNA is TGTGCCAGCACCCCGAAGAGTGTCCCGATCCAGATCCCCGAGCAGTACTTC. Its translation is CASTPKSVPIQIPEQYF.

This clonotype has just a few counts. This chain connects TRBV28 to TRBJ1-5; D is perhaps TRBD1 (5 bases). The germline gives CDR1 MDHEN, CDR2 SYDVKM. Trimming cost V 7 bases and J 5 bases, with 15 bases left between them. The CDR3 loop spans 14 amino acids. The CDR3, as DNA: TGTGCCAGCACCCAATACAGGTTACATCAGCCCCAGCATTTT. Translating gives CASTQYRLHQPQHF.

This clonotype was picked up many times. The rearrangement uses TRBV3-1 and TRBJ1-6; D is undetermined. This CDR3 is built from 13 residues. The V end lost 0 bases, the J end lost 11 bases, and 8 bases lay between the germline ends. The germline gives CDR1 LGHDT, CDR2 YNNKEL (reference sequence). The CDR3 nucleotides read TGTGCCAGCAGCCAAGATCCTAAGACACCCCTCCACTTT. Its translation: CASSQDPKTPLHF.

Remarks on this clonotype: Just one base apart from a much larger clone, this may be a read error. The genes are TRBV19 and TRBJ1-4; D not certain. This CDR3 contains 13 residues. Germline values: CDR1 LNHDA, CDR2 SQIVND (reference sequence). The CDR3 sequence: CASSPDRHEKLLF. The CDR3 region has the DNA TGTGCCAGTAGTCCGGATCGTCATGAAAAACTGCTTTTT.

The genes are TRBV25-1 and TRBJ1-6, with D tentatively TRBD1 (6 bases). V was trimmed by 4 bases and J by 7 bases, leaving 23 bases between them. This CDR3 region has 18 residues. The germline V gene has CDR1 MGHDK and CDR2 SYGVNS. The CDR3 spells CASSARESEGVANSPLHF. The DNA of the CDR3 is TGTGCCAGCAGTGCTAGAGAATCTGAGGGGGTCGCGAATTCACCCCTCCACTTT.

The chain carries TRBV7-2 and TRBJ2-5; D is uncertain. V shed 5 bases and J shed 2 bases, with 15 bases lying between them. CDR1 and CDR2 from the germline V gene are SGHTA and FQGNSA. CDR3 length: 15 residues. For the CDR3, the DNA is TGTGCCAGCAGCATAACCCTAGTGGGTCAAGAGACCCAGTACTTC. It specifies CASSITLVGQETQYF.

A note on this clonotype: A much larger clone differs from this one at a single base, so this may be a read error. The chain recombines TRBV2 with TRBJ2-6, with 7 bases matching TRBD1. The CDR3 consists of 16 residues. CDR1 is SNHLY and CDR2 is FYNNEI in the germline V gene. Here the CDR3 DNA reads TGTGCCAGCAGCCTACGCGGACAGGCTGGGGCCAACGTCCCGACTTTC. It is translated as CASSLRGQAGANVPTF.

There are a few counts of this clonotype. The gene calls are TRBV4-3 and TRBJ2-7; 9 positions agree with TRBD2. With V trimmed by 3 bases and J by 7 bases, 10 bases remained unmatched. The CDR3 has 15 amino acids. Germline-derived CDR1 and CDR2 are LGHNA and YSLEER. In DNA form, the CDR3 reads TGCGCCAGCAGCCAGGCTAGCGGGACAAGTAGGGAGCAGTACTTC. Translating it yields CASSQASGTSREQYF.

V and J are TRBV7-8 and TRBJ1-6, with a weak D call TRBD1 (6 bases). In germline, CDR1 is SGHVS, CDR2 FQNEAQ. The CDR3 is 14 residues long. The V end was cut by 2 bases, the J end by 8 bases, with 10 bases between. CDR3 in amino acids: CASSLKGGHSPLHF. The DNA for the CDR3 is TGTGCCAGCAGCTTAAAGGGGGGGCATTCACCCCTCCACTTT.

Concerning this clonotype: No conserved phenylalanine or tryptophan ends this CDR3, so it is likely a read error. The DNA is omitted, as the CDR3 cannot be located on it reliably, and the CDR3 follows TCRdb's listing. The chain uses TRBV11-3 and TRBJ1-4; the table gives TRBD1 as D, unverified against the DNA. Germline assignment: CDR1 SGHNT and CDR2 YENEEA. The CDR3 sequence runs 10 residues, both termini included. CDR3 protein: CASSSDRGVY.

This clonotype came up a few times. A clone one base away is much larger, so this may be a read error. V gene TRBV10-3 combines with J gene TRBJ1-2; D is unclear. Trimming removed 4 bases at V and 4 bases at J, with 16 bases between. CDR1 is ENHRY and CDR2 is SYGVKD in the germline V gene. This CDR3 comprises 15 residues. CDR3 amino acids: CAISGPGVWGYGYTF. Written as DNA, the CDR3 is TGTGCCATCAGTGGGCCCGGGGTATGGGGCTATGGCTACACCTTC.

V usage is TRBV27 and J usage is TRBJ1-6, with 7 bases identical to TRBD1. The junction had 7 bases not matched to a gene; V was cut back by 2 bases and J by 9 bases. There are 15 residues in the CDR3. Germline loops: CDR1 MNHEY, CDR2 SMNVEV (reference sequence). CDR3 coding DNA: TGTGCCAGCAGTTTAAAGGGCAGGGGGATTTCACCCCTCCACTTT. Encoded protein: CASSLKGRGISPLHF.

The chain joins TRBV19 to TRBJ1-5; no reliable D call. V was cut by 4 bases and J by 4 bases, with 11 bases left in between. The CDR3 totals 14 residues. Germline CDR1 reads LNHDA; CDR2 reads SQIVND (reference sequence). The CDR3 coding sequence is TGTGCCAGTAGTAAGACGGCAACTAATCAGCCCCAGCATTTT. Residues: CASSKTATNQPQHF. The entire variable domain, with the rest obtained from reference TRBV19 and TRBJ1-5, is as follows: DGGITQSPKYLFRKEGQNVTLSCEQNLNHDAMYWYRQDPGQGLRLIYYSQIVNDFQKGDIAEGYSVSREKKESFPLTVTSAQKNPTAFYLCASSKTATNQPQHFGDGTRLSIL.

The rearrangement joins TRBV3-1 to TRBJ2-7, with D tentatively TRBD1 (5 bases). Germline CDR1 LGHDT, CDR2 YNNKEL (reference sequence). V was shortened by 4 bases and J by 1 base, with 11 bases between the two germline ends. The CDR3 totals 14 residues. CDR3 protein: CASSRIDSSYEQYF. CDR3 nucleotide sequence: TGTGCCAGCAGCCGCATTGACAGTTCCTACGAGCAGTACTTC.

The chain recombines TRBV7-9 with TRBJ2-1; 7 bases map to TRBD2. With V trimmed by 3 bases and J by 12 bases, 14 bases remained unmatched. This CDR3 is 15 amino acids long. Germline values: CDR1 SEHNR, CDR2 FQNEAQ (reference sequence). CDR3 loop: CASSLVLPGLFVQFF. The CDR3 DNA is TGTGCCAGCAGCTTGGTGCTACCGGGACTATTCGTGCAGTTCTTC.